Presented here are 12 T cell receptor beta chains from one specimen sequenced in a study of cytomegalovirus exposure and HLA in healthy donors. It was with 60 Vbeta and 13 Jbeta primers that the PCR ran. Measured with immunoSEQ multiplex PCR; TCRdb has only the in-frame clones, and not every one. This sample lists 100,000 to 150,000 clones; its ten largest clones have roughly 2.7%. Sequences were obtained from PBMCs. The source is a man aged 25-45 years in good health and CMV-seronegative.

This chain connects TRBV2 to TRBJ2-3; D perhaps matches TRBD2 (5 bases). The CDR3 is made up of 16 amino acids. Germline CDR1 SNHLY, CDR2 FYNNEI. The germline V and J ends were trimmed by 6 bases and 1 base, with 17 bases remaining between them. The CDR3 DNA sequence: TGTGCCAGCAGCTCCACCCCGGACTTACGCACAGATACGCAGTATTTT. It encodes CASSSTPDLRTDTQYF.

The chain is built from TRBV7-2 and TRBJ2-5; TRBD2 matches at 9 bases. The assigned J gene may be wrong: the sequence end matches TRBJ2-7 better. This CDR3 is built from 14 residues. Germline values: CDR1 SGHTA, CDR2 FQGNSA. The CDR3 nucleotides are TGTGCCAGCAGCTCTAGCGGGACAAACTACGAGCAGTACTTC. Translating gives CASSSSGTNYEQYF.

The chain joins TRBV7-3 to TRBJ2-3, with TRBD1 matching 9 bases. Trimming removed 2 bases from V and 6 bases from J; junction bases left unmatched: 3. This CDR3 has 14 amino acids. Germline CDR1 and CDR2: SGHTA and FQGTGA. CDR3 coding DNA: TGTGCCAGCAGCTTACCGGACAGGGGCGATACGCAGTATTTT. Its translation: CASSLPDRGDTQYF.

The chain joins TRBV7-3 to TRBJ1-6; TRBD1 is a possible D gene (5 bases). The CDR3 has 13 amino acids. Germline values: CDR1 SGHTA, CDR2 FQGTGA. Trimming shortened V by 3 bases and J by 10 bases, and 10 bases separated the two germline ends. CDR3 DNA sequence: TGTGCCAGCAGCTTTTCCCCAGGGTCACCCCTCCACTTT. It encodes CASSFSPGSPLHF.

CDR3 sequence: CASRRIAGERGEQYF. DNA for the CDR3: TGTGCCAGCAGGAGGATAGCGGGAGAACGAGGCGAGCAGTACTTC. The J gene is TRBJ2-7, the V gene TRBV6-5; 9 bases match TRBD2. Germline V gives CDR1 MNHEY, CDR2 SVGAGI. The CDR3 has 15 amino acids. V shed 6 bases, J shed 6 bases, and the junction held 12 bases outside the gene matches.

Points on this clone: The sample has other DNA sequences that encode this CDR3 too. The chain links TRBV19 to TRBJ2-1; the match to TRBD2 covers 8 bases. From germline, CDR1 is LNHDA and CDR2 SQIVND (reference sequence). The trim removed 6 bases at V and 3 bases at J, leaving 16 bases unmatched. CDR3 length: 18 amino acids. DNA of the CDR3: TGTGCCAGTAGCCCATATCCCCGGCCTAGCGGGCTCTACAATGAGCAGTTCTTC. Translated, it gives CASSPYPRPSGLYNEQFF. Full variable domain (missing parts from reference TRBV19 and TRBJ2-1): DGGITQSPKYLFRKEGQNVTLSCEQNLNHDAMYWYRQDPGQGLRLIYYSQIVNDFQKGDIAEGYSVSREKKESFPLTVTSAQKNPTAFYLCASSPYPRPSGLYNEQFFGPGTRLTVL.

The chain carries TRBV27 and TRBJ1-4; possibly TRBD1 for D (5 bases). Germline V gives CDR1 MNHEY, CDR2 SMNVEV (reference sequence). The CDR3 contains 13 residues. V was pared by 5 bases and J by 8 bases, with 12 bases between. Here the CDR3 reads CASSPSRGEKLFF. The CDR3 nucleotides are TGTGCCAGCAGTCCTTCCCGGGGGGAAAAACTGTTTTTT.

The chain carries TRBV7-9 and TRBJ2-7, with D uncertain. CDR1 is SEHNR and CDR2 is FQNEAQ in the germline V gene (reference sequence). The ends were cut back, 4 bases at V and 3 bases at J, with 7 bases in the middle. The CDR3 spans 12 residues. The DNA of the CDR3 is TGTGCCAGCAGCTCCCCGGGCTACGAGCAGTACTTC. The encoded protein is CASSSPGYEQYF. The variable domain in full, completed from reference TRBV7-9 and TRBJ2-7, reads DTGVSQNPRHKITKRGQNVTFRCDPISEHNRLYWYRQTLGQGPEFLTYFQNEAQLEKSRLLSDRFSAERPKGSFSTLEIQRTEQGDSAMYLCASSSPGYEQYFGPGTRLTVT.

The V gene is TRBV5-1, the J gene TRBJ1-2; no definite D call. CDR1 is SGHRS and CDR2 is YFSETQ in the germline V gene. V shed 7 bases and J shed 4 bases, with 20 bases lying between them. The CDR3 has 15 amino acids. CDR3 DNA: TGCGCCAGCCACTCAGGCACCGCGTCCTTCTATGGCTACACCTTC. Protein product: CASHSGTASFYGYTF.

The CDR3 region is CASKSAPGLSYEQYF. DNA of the CDR3: TGTGCCAGCAAGTCGGCCCCAGGACTCTCCTACGAGCAGTACTTC. The chain recombines TRBV28 with TRBJ2-7; D perhaps matches TRBD2 (5 bases). From germline, CDR1 is MDHEN and CDR2 SYDVKM. V was clipped by 7 bases and J by 0 bases, with 16 bases between them. This CDR3 contains 15 residues.

As concerns this clone: The same CDR3 can be traced to other DNA sequences in this sample. The chain combines TRBV29-1 with TRBJ1-1, with D possibly matching TRBD1 (5 bases). The CDR3 spans 11 residues. The germline V gene has CDR1 SQVTM and CDR2 ANQGSEA. V lost 2 bases to trimming and J lost 14 bases, with 15 bases between them. The CDR3 region is CSVEQLTGAFF. CDR3 DNA: TGCAGCGTTGAACAATTAACAGGAGCCTTCTTT.

The chain carries TRBV9 and TRBJ1-1, with a possible D match to TRBD1 (5 bases). The V gene's germline CDR1 is SGDLS and CDR2 YYNGEE. V was shortened by 0 bases and J by 3 bases, with 12 bases between the two germline ends. The CDR3 is 15 amino acids. CDR3 amino acids: CASSVGGGTYTEAFF. The CDR3 bases are TGTGCCAGCAGCGTAGGTGGAGGGACTTACACTGAAGCTTTCTTT.